This TCR beta chain originates from a study of cytomegalovirus exposure and HLA in healthy donors (dated 2017 in TCRdb). Turning to the overall study: In an earlier analysis of approximately 640 of the donors, around 300 Gb of sequence data and about 110 million unique TCR beta sequences from about 190 million T cells were reported. Genome-wide SNP genotypes for about 55% of the 666 donors were used in a later genetic analysis, which treated that subset as a discovery cohort. Class I and class II HLA loci were covered by the typing at four-digit resolution. A handful of DR-DQ haplotypes were handled as single units for association and clustering because linkage in the cohort was strong. Among the approximately 420 genotyped donors, 81% belonged to the genetic ancestry cluster associated with self-reported Caucasian donors. On average, roughly 240,000 unique TCR beta nucleotide sequences were sequenced per donor among 398 genotyped donors of the cohort, with roughly 18% of those sequences being non-productive. Every discovery cohort repertoire had been produced on one sequencing platform. An earlier analysis of 450 to 750 of the donors used high-throughput TCR beta sequencing to judge whether each TCR beta V gene segment behaved as functional or pseudogenic. The study combined high-throughput TCR immunosequencing, statistical association of individual TCRs with disease status, and machine learning to predict cytomegalovirus infection status. The study aimed to test whether cataloging public T cell receptors could reveal signatures of past pathogen exposure. Besides the first cohort of 500 to 700 subjects, a separate validation cohort made up of over 95 different subjects was used. The number of donors typed differed by locus, with 629-630 for A, B, C, DRB1 and DQB1, more than 500 for DQA1, 606 for DPA1, and around 450 for DPB1. Donor age, sex, ethnicity and CMV serostatus were collected together with the repertoire data. Rather than drawing on any new phenotypic data, the later analysis identified candidate immune exposures from TCR beta sequences and the way those sequences occurred across donors. The T cell repertoires of 666 subjects were profiled by immunosequencing and related to cytomegalovirus serostatus. To study patterns of TCR occurrence, a later analysis re-analyzed previously published TCR beta repertoires from just over 650 donors and added high-resolution HLA genotyping. About 320 gigabases of sequencing data and approximately 85 million unique TCR sequences were included in an early release covering around 650 HLA-typed donors. Broad study findings and their caveats: Correlated functional status among segregating V segments might be attributable to linkage disequilibrium, but an unknown experimental factor could not be ruled out. In an earlier analysis of about 600 of the donors, most TCR beta V segments appeared in productive rearrangements about 87% or about 30% of the time, broadly matching IMGT annotations. Strong co-occurrence of HLA alleles, especially DR and DQ, made assigning TCR associations to individual alleles difficult. The earlier analysis of 450 to 700 of the donors excluded about 16 rarely observed V segments, including chromosome 9 orphons, because counts were too low. Compared with the roughly 700-donor mean, donors in an Asian-associated ancestry cluster had fewer N-insertions in productive TCRs, according to a later genetic analysis. In vitro tests confirmed that a few of the cytomegalovirus-associated TCR beta chains recognize cytomegalovirus antigens. Across donors, most TCR sequences were observed very rarely, whereas some public TCRs were present in many individuals. In a later analysis, HLA-associated TCR beta chains were found to be more clonally expanded and to have lower generation probabilities than equally common non-associated chains. A later analysis found that most CMV-associated TCR beta chains appeared HLA-restricted, with HLA associations seemingly driven largely by CMV exposure. For the cohort, immune exposure information was limited to CMV serostatus. The sequencing pipeline was judged likely to have produced a cluster of highly shared sequence variants as a technical artifact. Some IMGT-functional V segments, including TRBV6-2 and TRBV6-3, could not be distinguished by the 87-base-pair reads and were therefore excluded. In a later analysis, some 18,000 TCR beta sequences were associated with specific HLA alleles at a false discovery rate of 0.05. Only TCR beta chains were sequenced in this cohort, and the absence of alpha or paired-chain data limited detectable features. HLA typing was unavailable for some donors at each locus, so association tests used only the typed subset. The authors suggested that the approach could potentially be generalized to other disease states and immunological phenotypes. Sequencing depth was assumed to be roughly uniform across donors in the presence/absence analyses, though that assumption may not hold. Several of the top co-occurrence clusters appeared to be linked to parvovirus B19, influenza, CMV and Epstein-Barr virus, according to a later analysis. A later genetic analysis associated a missense DCLRE1C variant with V-gene and J-gene trimming of TCR beta chains, and an independent cohort replicated the association. A further reported finding was that TCR beta sequences accurately predicted the HLA-A and HLA-B alleles for most subjects in the first cohort. In both the original and validation cohorts, the classifier was reported to diagnose cytomegalovirus status with high specificity and sensitivity. In a later analysis, the rate of TCR association differed among HLA loci, with DRB1 alleles having the most associated TCRs and HLA-C alleles having the fewest. In the study, 150 to 200 TCR beta chains were listed as associated with cytomegalovirus.

Receptor libraries were prepared by the immunoSEQ multiplex PCR assay. For the multiplex PCR, a mixture combining 60 forward primers for TCR Vbeta segments and 13 reverse primers for TCR Jbeta segments was used. The CDR3 region of rearranged TCR beta genes was amplified from genomic DNA with a multiplex PCR assay. Amplified TCR beta libraries were sequenced as 87-base-pair reads on the Illumina HiSeq System. The authors' pipeline ran thus. Across the 600 to 700 repertoires, a later analysis counted 75 million to 90 million unique TCR beta chains, 9.5 million to 13 million of which were shared by at least two donors. A nearest-neighbor algorithm error-corrected the raw reads and collapsed the reads into unique sequences, merging closely related sequences to remove PCR and sequencing errors. Alignment of CDR3 sequences to IMGT reference sequences was used to assign V, D and J gene segments. For a sequence to be retained, at least a six-nucleotide match to both a V gene segment and a J gene segment was required. Rearrangements were classified as productive when the CDR3 lacked stop codons and remained in frame with V and J, and all other rearrangements were classified as non-productive. Following IMGT convention, CDR3 was defined as the stretch from the second conserved V-encoded cysteine up to the conserved J-encoded phenylalanine. The earlier analysis of about 560 of the donors excluded any sequence lacking an unambiguous match to a single V gene segment. An earlier analysis of 450 to 650 of the donors called V segments functional above 56.7% productive rearrangements and segregating when the between-donor standard deviation exceeded 5%. To diagnose cytomegalovirus status from the catalog of TCR beta chain sequences, a statistical classification framework was built. In a later analysis, TCR nucleotide sequences were compared against IMGT/GENE-DB human TR gene sequences so that V and J genes could be assigned. Using the TCRdist pipeline, a later analysis assigned CDR3 sequences along with most-parsimonious VDJ recombination scenarios. In a later analysis, every TCR beta chain was defined by the combination of its CDR3 amino acid sequence and its V-gene family, and reads without a unique V-gene family were dropped. As a way to deal with suspected cross-contamination and a sequencing artifact, a later analysis dropped 592 nucleotide sequences that were highly shared and had low generation probability. A later analysis calculated a clonal expansion index for each public chain from normalized within-repertoire ranks of inferred template counts. Generation probabilities in a later analysis came from a VDJ recombination model fitted to out-of-frame rearrangements, and those results were checked against IGoR. A later analysis scored TCR-TCR, TCR-HLA and TCR-CMV co-occurrence with hypergeometric tests, applying a repertoire-size bias correction to TCR pairs. In a later analysis, false discovery rates were estimated by permuting HLA or CMV assignments 20 times. In a later analysis, co-occurring TCRs were grouped using DBSCAN, and TCRdist sequence similarity was added for clustering within HLA-allele-positive subsets. Repertoires with fewer than 30,000 or more than 120,000 public chains were left out of co-occurrence clustering, as were five repertoires with anomalous nucleotide sharing. TCRdb obtained this table from immuneACCESS and retained in-frame rearrangements with V and J assigned. These tables miss some clones; where compared with another copy, unresolved V genes account for less than half of the shortfall, and the remainder is unexplained. Clone size and V and J calls were adopted from that table, with D and trimming inferred from the DNA. The sample data list more than 80,000 clones, and 63% of these were observed just once. The ten largest clones take up 14% to 15% of the sample.

The germline ends are 17 bases apart after V is trimmed by 9 bases and J by 2 bases. Via the germline V gene, CDR1 is MDHEN and CDR2 SYDVKM. From its cysteine to its phenylalanine, the CDR3 spans 15 amino acids. Only CDR3 DNA remains: 45 bases, in frame from the first base. The cohort comprised around 690 healthy bone marrow donors. At the time of sampling, all cohort members were nominally healthy, though unrecorded immune exposures were likely present. The donor tested CMV seropositive and was one of the 289 seropositive cohort members. A peripheral blood sample was provided by each donor, and peripheral blood mononuclear cells were used for TCR beta sequencing. The Qiagen DNeasy Blood Extraction Kit was used to extract genomic DNA from the blood cell samples. Comment on this clone: Its antigen remains undetermined. No qualities accompany the bases; no much larger clone lies one base away.

The chain is encoded by TRBV28 joined to TRBJ1-3; the D gene is possibly TRBD1, with 5 bases matching. Sequenced material: PBMCs. The receptor was derived from a woman in her thirties or forties in good health and CMV-seropositive. CDR3 reads: CASGGSGGAGNTIYF. The DNA sequence is as follows: TGTGCCAGTGGCGGGTCGGGGGGTGCTGGAAACACCATATATTTT.